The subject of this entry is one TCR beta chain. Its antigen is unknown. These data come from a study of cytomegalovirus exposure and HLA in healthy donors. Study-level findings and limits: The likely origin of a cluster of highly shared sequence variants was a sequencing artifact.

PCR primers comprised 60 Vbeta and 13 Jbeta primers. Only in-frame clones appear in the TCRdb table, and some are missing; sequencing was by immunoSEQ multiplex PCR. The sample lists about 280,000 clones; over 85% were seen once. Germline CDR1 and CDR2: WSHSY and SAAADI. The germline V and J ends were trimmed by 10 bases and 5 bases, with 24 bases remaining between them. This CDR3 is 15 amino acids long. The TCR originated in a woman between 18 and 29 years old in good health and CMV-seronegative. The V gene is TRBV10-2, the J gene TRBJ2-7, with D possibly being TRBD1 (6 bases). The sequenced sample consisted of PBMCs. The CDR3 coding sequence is TGCGCCACCTCGAGGAACAGGGTGACCGCAGACGAGCAGTACTTC. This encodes CATSRNRVTADEQYF.